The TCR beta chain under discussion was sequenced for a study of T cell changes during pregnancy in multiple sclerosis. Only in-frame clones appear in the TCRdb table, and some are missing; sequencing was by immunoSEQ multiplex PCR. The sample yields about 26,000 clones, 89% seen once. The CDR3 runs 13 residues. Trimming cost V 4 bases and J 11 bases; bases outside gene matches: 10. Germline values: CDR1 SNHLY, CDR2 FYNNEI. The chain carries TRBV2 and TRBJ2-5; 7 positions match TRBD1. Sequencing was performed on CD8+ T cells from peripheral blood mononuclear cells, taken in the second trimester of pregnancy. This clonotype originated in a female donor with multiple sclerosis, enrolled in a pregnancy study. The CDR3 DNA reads TGTGCCAGCAGTGGGGGGACAGCTTGGGAGCAGTACTTC. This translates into CASSGGTAWEQYF.